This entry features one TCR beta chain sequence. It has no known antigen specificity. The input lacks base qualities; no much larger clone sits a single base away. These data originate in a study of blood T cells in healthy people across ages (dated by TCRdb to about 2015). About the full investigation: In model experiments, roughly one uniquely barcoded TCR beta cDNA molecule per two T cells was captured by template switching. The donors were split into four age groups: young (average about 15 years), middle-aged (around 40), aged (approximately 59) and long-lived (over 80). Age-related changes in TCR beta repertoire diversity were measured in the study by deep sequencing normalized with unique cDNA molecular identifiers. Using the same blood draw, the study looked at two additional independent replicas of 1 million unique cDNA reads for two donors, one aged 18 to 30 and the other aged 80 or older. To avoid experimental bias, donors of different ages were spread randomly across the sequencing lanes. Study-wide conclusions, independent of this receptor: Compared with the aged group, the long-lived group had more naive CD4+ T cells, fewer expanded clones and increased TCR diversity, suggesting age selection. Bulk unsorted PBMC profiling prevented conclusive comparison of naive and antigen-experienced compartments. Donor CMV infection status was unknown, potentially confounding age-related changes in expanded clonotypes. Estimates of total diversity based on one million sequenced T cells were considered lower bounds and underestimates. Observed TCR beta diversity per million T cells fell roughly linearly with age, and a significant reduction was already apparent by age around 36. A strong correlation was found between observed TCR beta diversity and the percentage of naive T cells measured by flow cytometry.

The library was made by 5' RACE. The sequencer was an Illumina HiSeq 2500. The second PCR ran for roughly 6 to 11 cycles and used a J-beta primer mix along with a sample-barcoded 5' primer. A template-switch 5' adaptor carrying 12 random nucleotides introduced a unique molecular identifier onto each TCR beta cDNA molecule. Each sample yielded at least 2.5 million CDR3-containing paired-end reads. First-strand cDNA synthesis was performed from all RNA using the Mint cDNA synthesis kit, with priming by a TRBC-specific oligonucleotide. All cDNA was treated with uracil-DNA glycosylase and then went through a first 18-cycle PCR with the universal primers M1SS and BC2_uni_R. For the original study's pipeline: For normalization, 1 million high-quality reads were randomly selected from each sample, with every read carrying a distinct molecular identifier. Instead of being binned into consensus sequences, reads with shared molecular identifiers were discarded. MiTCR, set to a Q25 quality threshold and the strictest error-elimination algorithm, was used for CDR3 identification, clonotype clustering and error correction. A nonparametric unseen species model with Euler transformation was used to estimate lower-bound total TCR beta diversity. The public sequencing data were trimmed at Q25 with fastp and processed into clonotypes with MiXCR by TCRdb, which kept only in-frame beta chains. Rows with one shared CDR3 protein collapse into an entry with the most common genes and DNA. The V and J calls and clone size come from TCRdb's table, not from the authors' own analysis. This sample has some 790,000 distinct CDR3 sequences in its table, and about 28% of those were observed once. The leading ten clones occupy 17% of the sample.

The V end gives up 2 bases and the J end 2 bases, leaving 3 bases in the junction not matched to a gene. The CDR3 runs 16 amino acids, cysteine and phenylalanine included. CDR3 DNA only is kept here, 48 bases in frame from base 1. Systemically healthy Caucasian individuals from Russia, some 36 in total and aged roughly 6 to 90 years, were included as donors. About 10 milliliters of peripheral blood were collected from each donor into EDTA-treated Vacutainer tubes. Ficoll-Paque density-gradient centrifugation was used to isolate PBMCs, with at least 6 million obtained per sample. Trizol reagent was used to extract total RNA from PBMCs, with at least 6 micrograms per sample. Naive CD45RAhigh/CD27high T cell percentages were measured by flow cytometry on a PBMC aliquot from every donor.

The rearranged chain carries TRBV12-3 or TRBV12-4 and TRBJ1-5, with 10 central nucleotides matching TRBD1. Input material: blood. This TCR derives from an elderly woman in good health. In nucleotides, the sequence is TGTGCCAGCAGTTTATACGGGACAGGGGGCAATCAGCCCCAGCATTTT. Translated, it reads CASSLYGTGGNQPQHF.